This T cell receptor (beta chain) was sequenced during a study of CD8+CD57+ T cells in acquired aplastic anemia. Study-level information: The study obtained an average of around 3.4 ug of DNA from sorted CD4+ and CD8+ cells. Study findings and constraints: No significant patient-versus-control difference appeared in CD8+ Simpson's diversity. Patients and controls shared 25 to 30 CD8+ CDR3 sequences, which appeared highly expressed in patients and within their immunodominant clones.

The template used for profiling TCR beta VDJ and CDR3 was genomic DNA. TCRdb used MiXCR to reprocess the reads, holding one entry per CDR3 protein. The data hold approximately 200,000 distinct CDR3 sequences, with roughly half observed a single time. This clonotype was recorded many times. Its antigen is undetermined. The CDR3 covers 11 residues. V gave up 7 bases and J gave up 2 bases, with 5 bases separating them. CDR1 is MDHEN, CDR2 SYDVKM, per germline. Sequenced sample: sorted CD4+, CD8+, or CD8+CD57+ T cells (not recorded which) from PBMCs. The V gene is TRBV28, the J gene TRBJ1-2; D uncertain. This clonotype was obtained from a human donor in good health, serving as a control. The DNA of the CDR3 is TGTGCCAGCAATAGGAACTATGGCTACACCTTC. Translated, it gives CASNRNYGYTF.